Listed below are T cell receptor beta chains from one sample, sequenced in a study of early stage breast cancer tumors. Only in-frame clones appear in the TCRdb table, and some are missing; sequencing was by immunoSEQ multiplex PCR. The sample records about 25,000 clones, roughly 67% being singletons. The sample was breast tumor tissue. The source is a person aged 60 to 70 with breast cancer. Both conserved end residues are part of each CDR3. Some rows have no size entry. The others give once, few or many, or a class for an expanded clone.

few	TRBV11-3	CASSSYSGTSTDTQYF
NA	TRBV2	CASSEARQPQHF
many	TRBV7-9	CASSHPRLAGGYEQYF
medium-sized	TRBV6-6	CAVGRFYNEQFF
NA	TRBV27	CASRRDLDKGVGEQYF
few	TRBV10-3	CAISASGLGETQYF
NA	TRBV14	CASSTGTGPVREQYF
few	TRBV5-4	CASSYGLALEKGETQYF
NA	TRBV5-1	CASSLRTGGTEAFF
NA	TRBV29-1	CSVTPIGGQEGAFF
NA	TRBV7-2	CASSAPTSGADTQYF
NA	TRBV18	CASSPTSGIGMYQETQYF
once	TRBV14	CASSPRTDGLEQYF
NA	TRBV27	CASSSINRDGNTEAFF
once	TRBV5-4	CASSPPGTGANVLTF
NA	TRBV6-6	CASKPGLAGGGEQFF
NA	TRBV4-3	CASSQDRGGRWKETQYF